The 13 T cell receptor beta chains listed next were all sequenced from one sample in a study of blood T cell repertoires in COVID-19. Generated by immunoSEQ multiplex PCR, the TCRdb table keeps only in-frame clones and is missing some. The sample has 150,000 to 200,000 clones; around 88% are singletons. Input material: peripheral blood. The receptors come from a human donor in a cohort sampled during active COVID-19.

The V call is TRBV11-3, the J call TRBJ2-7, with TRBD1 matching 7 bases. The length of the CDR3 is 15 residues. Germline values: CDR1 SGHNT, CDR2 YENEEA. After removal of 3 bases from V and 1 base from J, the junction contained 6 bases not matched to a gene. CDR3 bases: TGTGCCAGCAGCTTCAACAGGGGAAGATCCTACGAGCAGTACTTC. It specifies CASSFNRGRSYEQYF. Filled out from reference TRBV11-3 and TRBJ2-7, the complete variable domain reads EAGVVQSPRYKIIEKKQPVAFWCNPISGHNTLYWYLQNLGQGPELLIRYENEEAVDDSQLPKDRFSAERLKGVDSTLKIQPAELGDSAVYLCASSFNRGRSYEQYFGPGTRLTVT.

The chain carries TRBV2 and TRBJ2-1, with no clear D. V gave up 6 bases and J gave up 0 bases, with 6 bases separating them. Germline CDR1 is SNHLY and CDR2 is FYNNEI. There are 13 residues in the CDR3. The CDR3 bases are TGTGCCAGCAGAGAGTTCTCCTACAATGAGCAGTTCTTC. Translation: CASREFSYNEQFF.

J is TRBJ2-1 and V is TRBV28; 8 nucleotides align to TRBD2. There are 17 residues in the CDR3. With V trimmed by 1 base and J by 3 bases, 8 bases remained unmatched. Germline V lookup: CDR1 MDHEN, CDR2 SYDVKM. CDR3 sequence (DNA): TGTGCCAGCAGTTTATTGCGGCAAGCGGGGGACTACAATGAGCAGTTCTTC. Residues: CASSLLRQAGDYNEQFF.

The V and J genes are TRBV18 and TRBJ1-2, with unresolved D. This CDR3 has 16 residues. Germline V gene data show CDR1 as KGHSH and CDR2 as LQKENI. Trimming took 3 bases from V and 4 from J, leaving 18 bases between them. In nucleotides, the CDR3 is TGTGCCAGCTCACCGCTAGACATCCTAAGCGGCTATGGCTACACCTTC. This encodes CASSPLDILSGYGYTF.

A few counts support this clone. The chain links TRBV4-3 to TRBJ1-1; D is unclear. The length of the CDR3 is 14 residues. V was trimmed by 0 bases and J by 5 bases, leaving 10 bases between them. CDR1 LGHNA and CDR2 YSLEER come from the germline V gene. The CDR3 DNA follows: TGCGCCAGCAGCCAAGATGATCGAGGAACTGAAGCTTTCTTT. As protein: CASSQDDRGTEAFF.

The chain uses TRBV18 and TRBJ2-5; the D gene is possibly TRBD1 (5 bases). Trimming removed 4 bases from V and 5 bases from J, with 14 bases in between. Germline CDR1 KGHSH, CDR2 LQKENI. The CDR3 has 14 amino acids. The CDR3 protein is CASSRSGYMETQYF. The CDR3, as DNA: TGTGCCAGCTCACGTTCAGGGTATATGGAGACCCAGTACTTC. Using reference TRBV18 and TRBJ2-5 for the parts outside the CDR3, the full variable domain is NAGVMQNPRHLVRRRGQEARLRCSPMKGHSHVYWYRQLPEEGLKFMVYLQKENIIDESGMPKERFSAEFPKEGPSILRIQQVVRGDSAAYFCASSRSGYMETQYFGPGTRLLVL.

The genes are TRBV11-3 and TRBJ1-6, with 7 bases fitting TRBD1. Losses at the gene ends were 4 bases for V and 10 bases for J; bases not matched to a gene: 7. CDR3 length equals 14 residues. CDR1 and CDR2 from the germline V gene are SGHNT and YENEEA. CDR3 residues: CASSSRQGYSPLHF. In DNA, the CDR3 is TGTGCCAGCAGCTCCAGACAGGGCTACTCACCCCTCCACTTT.

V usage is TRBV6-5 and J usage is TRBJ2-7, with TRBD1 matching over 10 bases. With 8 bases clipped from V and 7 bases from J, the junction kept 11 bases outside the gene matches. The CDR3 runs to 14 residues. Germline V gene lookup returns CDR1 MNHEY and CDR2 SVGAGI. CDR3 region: CASSLSGTGEEQYF. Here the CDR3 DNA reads TGTGCCAGCTCCCTCTCAGGGACAGGGGAGGAGCAGTACTTC.

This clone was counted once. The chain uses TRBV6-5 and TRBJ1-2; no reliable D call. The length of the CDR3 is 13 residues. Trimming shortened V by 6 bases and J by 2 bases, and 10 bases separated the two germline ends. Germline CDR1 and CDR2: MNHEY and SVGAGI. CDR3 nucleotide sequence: TGTGCCAGCAGCTTCGGGTCCAACTATGGCTACACCTTC. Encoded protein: CASSFGSNYGYTF.

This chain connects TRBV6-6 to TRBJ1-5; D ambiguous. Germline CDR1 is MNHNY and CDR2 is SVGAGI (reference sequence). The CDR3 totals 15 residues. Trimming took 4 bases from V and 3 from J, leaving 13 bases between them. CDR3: CASSWTGGSNQPQHF. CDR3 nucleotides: TGTGCCAGCAGTTGGACGGGAGGATCCAATCAGCCCCAGCATTTT.

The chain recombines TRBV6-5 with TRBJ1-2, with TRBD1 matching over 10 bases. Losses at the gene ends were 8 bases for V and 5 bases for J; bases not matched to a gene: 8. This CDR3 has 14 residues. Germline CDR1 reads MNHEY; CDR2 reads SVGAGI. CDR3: CASQRQGALYGYTF. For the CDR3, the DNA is TGTGCCAGCCAACGACAGGGGGCCTTATATGGCTACACCTTC.

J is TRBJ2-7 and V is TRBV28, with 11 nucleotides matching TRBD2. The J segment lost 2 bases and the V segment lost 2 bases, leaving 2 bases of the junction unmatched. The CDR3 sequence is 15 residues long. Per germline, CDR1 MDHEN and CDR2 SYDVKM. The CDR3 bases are TGTGCCAGCAGTTTAGTGACTAGCGGGACCTACGAGCAGTACTTC. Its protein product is CASSLVTSGTYEQYF.

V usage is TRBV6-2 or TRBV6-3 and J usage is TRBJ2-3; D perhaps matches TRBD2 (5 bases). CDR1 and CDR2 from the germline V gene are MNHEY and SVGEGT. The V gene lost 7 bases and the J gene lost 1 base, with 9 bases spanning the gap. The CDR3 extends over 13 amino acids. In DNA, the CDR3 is TGTGCCAGCACCCCGCGGGGCACAGATACGCAGTATTTT. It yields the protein CASTPRGTDTQYF.